Presented here are 26 T cell receptor beta chains from one specimen sequenced in a study of OX40 agonist ivuxolimab in advanced cancers. Sequencing used immunoSEQ multiplex PCR; TCRdb keeps in-frame clones, though not all of them. Among 130,000 or so clones, around nine tenths were seen once, and the ten largest hold about 1%. Material: CD4+ or CD8+ T cells sorted from blood, obtained in a trial of the OX40 agonist ivuxolimab. The receptors come from an adult with an advanced solid tumor such as melanoma, head and neck, liver or kidney cancer.

This chain uses TRBV2 with TRBJ1-5; 9 bases align to TRBD1. CDR1 and CDR2 (germline): SNHLY, FYNNEI. V lost 4 bases and J lost 6; bases outside the gene matches: 4. The CDR3 is 14 residues long. CDR3 in amino acids: CASSGRDRAQPQHF. CDR3 nucleotide sequence: TGTGCCAGCAGTGGTCGGGACAGGGCTCAGCCCCAGCATTTT.

This rearrangement joins TRBV5-1 to TRBJ2-3; 11 bases are a match to TRBD2. Per the germline V gene, CDR1 is SGHRS and CDR2 is YFSETQ. The CDR3 totals 15 residues. Trimming took 1 base from V and 8 from J; bases not matched to a gene: 6. In DNA, the CDR3 is TGCGCCAGCAGCTTGACTAGCGGGAGTGGCTTTACGCAGTATTTT. It translates to CASSLTSGSGFTQYF.

The chain links TRBV5-6 to TRBJ2-7, with 10 bases aligning to TRBD1. After removal of 5 bases from V and 0 bases from J, the junction contained 8 bases not matched to a gene. Germline V gene sequence: CDR1 SGHDT, CDR2 YYEEEE. This CDR3 comprises 16 residues. CDR3 DNA: TGTGCCAGCAGTTCTCCCGGGACAGGGGCCTCCTACGAGCAGTACTTC. Protein sequence: CASSSPGTGASYEQYF.

The V call is TRBV15, the J call TRBJ1-4; no clear D gene. Trimming pared 0 bases from V and 8 bases from J, leaving 19 bases between. The germline V gene has CDR1 LNHNV and CDR2 YYDKDF (reference sequence). CDR3 length equals 17 residues. DNA of the CDR3: TGTGCCACCAGCAGAGATTCGCGGGAGCAGCCATTCGAAAAACTGTTTTTT. As protein: CATSRDSREQPFEKLFF.

The chain links TRBV7-3 to TRBJ1-1; TRBD1 might be the D (5 bases). CDR3 length: 15 amino acids. Trimming stripped 5 bases from V and 4 bases from J, with 17 bases between. From germline, CDR1 is SGHTA and CDR2 FQGTGA. The CDR3 here is CASSPRDGRGTEAFF. Here the CDR3 DNA reads TGTGCCAGCAGCCCTCGGGACGGTCGAGGCACTGAAGCTTTCTTT.

CDR3 sequence: CASSVTGAHTEAFF. DNA of the CDR3: TGTGCCAGCAGCGTCACGGGGGCCCACACTGAAGCTTTCTTT. This chain links TRBV9 with TRBJ1-1; tentative D call: TRBD1 (6 bases). V lost 2 bases to trimming and J lost 3 bases, with 11 bases between them. Germline assignment: CDR1 SGDLS and CDR2 YYNGEE. This CDR3 is 14 amino acids long.

This chain links TRBV27 with TRBJ2-3, with a tentative D call TRBD2 (6 bases). The CDR3 has 17 amino acids. The germline V and J ends were trimmed by 4 bases and 2 bases, with 19 bases remaining between them. CDR1 and CDR2 from the germline V gene are MNHEY and SMNVEV (reference sequence). Written as DNA, the CDR3 is TGTGCCAGCAGTTGGGGGGATGGGGATCAACTCACAGATACGCAGTATTTT. It specifies CASSWGDGDQLTDTQYF.

This rearrangement joins TRBV29-1 to TRBJ1-3; D gene ambiguous. The V gene's germline CDR1 is SQVTM and CDR2 ANQGSEA. CDR3 length: 11 residues. Trimming removed 7 bases from V and 4 bases from J, with 8 bases in between. CDR3 amino acids: CSGVRGNTIYF. The DNA of the CDR3 is TGCAGCGGCGTGAGGGGAAACACCATATATTTT.

This sequence joins TRBV5-4 and TRBJ2-7; TRBD2 aligns across 7 bases. The CDR3 runs 15 residues. After removal of 4 bases from V and 9 bases from J, the junction contained 16 bases not matched to a gene. CDR1 and CDR2 (germline): SGHNT, YYREEE (reference sequence). CDR3 sequence: CASSVNSEGGNMQYF. The CDR3 DNA reads as TGTGCCAGCAGCGTTAACAGCGAGGGAGGGAATATGCAGTACTTC. The full variable domain, in which reference TRBV5-4 and TRBJ2-7 provide the parts outside the CDR3, is ETGVTQSPTHLIKTRGQQVTLRCSSQSGHNTVSWYQQALGQGPQFIFQYYREEENGRGNFPPRFSGLQFPNYSSELNVNALELDDSALYLCASSVNSEGGNMQYFGPGTRLTVT.

The rearrangement joins TRBV19 to TRBJ2-1; tentative D call: TRBD2 (6 bases). Deletions cut 3 bases from V and 7 bases from J, with 22 bases between. The CDR3 runs 17 residues. Germline V gene sequence: CDR1 LNHDA, CDR2 SQIVND (reference sequence). The CDR3 is CASSIFPSEAGRNEQFF. The CDR3 region has the DNA TGTGCCAGTAGTATTTTCCCCTCAGAGGCAGGGAGGAATGAGCAGTTCTTC. The complete variable domain, with remaining parts taken from reference TRBV19 and TRBJ2-1, reads DGGITQSPKYLFRKEGQNVTLSCEQNLNHDAMYWYRQDPGQGLRLIYYSQIVNDFQKGDIAEGYSVSREKKESFPLTVTSAQKNPTAFYLCASSIFPSEAGRNEQFFGPGTRLTVL.

This rearrangement joins TRBV11-2 to TRBJ1-1; unclear D gene. This CDR3 is 11 amino acids long. CDR1 SGHAT and CDR2 FQNNGV come from the germline V gene. V was clipped by 6 bases and J by 7 bases, with 9 bases between them. This chain's CDR3 is CASRSASEAFF. CDR3 sequence (DNA): TGTGCCAGCAGATCAGCGAGTGAAGCTTTCTTT.

V gene TRBV5-4 combines with J gene TRBJ2-2; TRBD1 or TRBD2 may be the D gene (5 bases each). CDR1 SGHNT and CDR2 YYREEE come from the germline V gene (reference sequence). The CDR3 spans 15 residues. Trimming took 4 bases from V and 6 from J, leaving 16 bases between them. The CDR3 DNA sequence: TGTGCCAGCAGCCCGTCCCGGGACCGGGCCGGGGAGCTGTTTTTT. This gives the protein CASSPSRDRAGELFF.

V usage is TRBV29-1 and J usage is TRBJ2-1, with TRBD1 identical over 11 bases. J gave up 2 bases and V 7 bases, and 4 bases lay outside the gene matches. Germline V gives CDR1 SQVTM, CDR2 ANQGSEA. The CDR3 totals 14 residues. In DNA form, the CDR3 reads TGCAGCGCCCGGGACAGGGGGACCTACAATGAGCAGTTCTTC. Its protein product is CSARDRGTYNEQFF.

The V gene is TRBV11-3, the J gene TRBJ2-7; D may be TRBD2 (6 bases). This CDR3 is 12 amino acids long. Germline loops: CDR1 SGHNT, CDR2 YENEEA. Deletions cut 3 bases from V and 8 bases from J, with 11 bases between. The CDR3 region is CASSLDGGKQYF. In nucleotides, the CDR3 is TGTGCCAGCAGCTTGGATGGGGGGAAGCAGTACTTC.

V is TRBV11-2 and J is TRBJ1-2, with no clear D. V lost 1 base, J lost 2 bases, and 11 bases lay in between. The CDR3 sequence is 15 residues long. CDR1 and CDR2 from the germline V gene are SGHAT and FQNNGV. The chain's CDR3 is CASSLASGGNYGYTF. CDR3 coding DNA: TGTGCCAGCAGCTTAGCCTCAGGAGGGAACTATGGCTACACCTTC.

The V call is TRBV6-4, the J call TRBJ2-3; 8 nucleotides agree with TRBD1. Germline V gives CDR1 MRHNA, CDR2 SNTAGT. The CDR3 has 16 amino acids. Trimming took 0 bases from V and 2 from J; bases not matched to a gene: 4. CDR3 bases: TGTGCCAGCAGTGACTCCCCGGGACAGGTCACAGATACGCAGTATTTT. Translating gives CASSDSPGQVTDTQYF.

The V and J genes are TRBV2 and TRBJ2-1; weak D call: TRBD2 (6 bases). Germline V gives CDR1 SNHLY, CDR2 FYNNEI. Trimming pared 4 bases from V and 0 bases from J, leaving 10 bases between. This CDR3 is 15 amino acids long. The CDR3 sequence: CASSGDLSSYNEQFF. The DNA of the CDR3 is TGTGCCAGCAGTGGGGACTTGAGCTCCTACAATGAGCAGTTCTTC.

The CDR3 is CASSITTGSGNTIYF. In nucleotides, the CDR3 is TGTGCCAGCAGTATAACGACAGGATCTGGAAACACCATATATTTT. J is TRBJ1-3 and V is TRBV28, with D perhaps matching TRBD1 (6 bases). CDR1 and CDR2 from the germline V gene are MDHEN and SYDVKM. This CDR3 has 15 amino acids. Trimming removed 5 bases at V and 1 base at J, with 12 bases between. Complete variable domain (other parts from reference TRBV28 and TRBJ1-3): DVKVTQSSRYLVKRTGEKVFLECVQDMDHENMFWYRQDPGLGLRLIYFSYDVKMKEKGDIPEGYSVSREKKERFSLILESASTNQTSMYLCASSITTGSGNTIYFGEGSWLTVV.

The V and J genes are TRBV12-5 and TRBJ2-7; no clear D. This CDR3 region has 13 residues. V lost 5 bases, J lost 6 bases, and 14 bases lay in between. Germline values: CDR1 LGHNT, CDR2 FRNRAP. The CDR3 protein is CASGLEVSGEQYF. CDR3 in DNA: TGTGCTAGTGGTCTCGAGGTTTCCGGCGAGCAGTACTTC.

The V gene is TRBV5-4, the J gene TRBJ1-4; D is ambiguous. In germline, CDR1 is SGHNT, CDR2 YYREEE (reference sequence). The CDR3 totals 15 residues. V was trimmed by 0 bases and J by 0 bases, leaving 6 bases between them. In nucleotides, the CDR3 is TGTGCCAGCAGCTTGGACGGGGCAACTAATGAAAAACTGTTTTTT. Translation: CASSLDGATNEKLFF.

This chain connects TRBV7-2 to TRBJ2-3, with 12 bases aligning to TRBD2. Germline V lookup: CDR1 SGHTA, CDR2 FQGNSA. The CDR3 has 15 amino acids. V was pared by 5 bases and J by 3 bases, with 3 bases of the junction left unmatched. This chain's CDR3 is CASSLGLAGTDTQYF. The CDR3 DNA reads TGTGCCAGCAGCCTCGGACTAGCGGGGACAGATACGCAGTATTTT.

V and J are TRBV9 and TRBJ2-7; 9 bases fit TRBD1. The V segment lost 0 bases and the J segment 0 bases; nucleotides outside the gene matches: 10. CDR1 and CDR2 (germline): SGDLS, YYNGEE. The CDR3 loop spans 18 amino acids. For the CDR3, the DNA is TGTGCCAGCAGCGTAGGGCCCCACGGACAGGGGAGCTCCTACGAGCAGTACTTC. It specifies CASSVGPHGQGSSYEQYF.

The chain links TRBV7-3 to TRBJ1-1, with 7 bases aligning to TRBD1. The CDR3 is made up of 14 amino acids. The J segment lost 1 base and the V segment lost 5 bases, leaving 4 bases of the junction unmatched. The germline CDR1 and CDR2 sequences are SGHTA and FQGTGA. The CDR3 sequence: CASSKGQTNTEAFF. As DNA, the CDR3 is TGTGCCAGCAGCAAGGGACAGACGAACACTGAAGCTTTCTTT.

This clone has a handful of counts. This sequence joins TRBV18 and TRBJ1-4; D is undetermined. V lost 0 bases and J 7 bases, leaving 9 bases between the germline ends. The CDR3 has 14 amino acids. Looked up from germline, CDR1 is KGHSH and CDR2 is LQKENI. The CDR3 sequence is CASSPPLPSEKLFF. The CDR3 DNA is TGTGCCAGCTCACCACCCCTACCTAGTGAAAAACTGTTTTTT.

V is TRBV27 and J is TRBJ2-3; D is tentatively TRBD1 or TRBD2 (6 bases each). Germline CDR1 is MNHEY and CDR2 is SMNVEV (reference sequence). The CDR3 extends over 14 amino acids. V lost 2 bases, J lost 4 bases, and 10 bases lay in between. The CDR3 spells CASSLEGGPDTQYF. The CDR3 DNA follows: TGTGCCAGCAGTTTAGAGGGGGGTCCAGATACGCAGTATTTT.

This clone showed up just a few times. The chain joins TRBV11-3 to TRBJ1-4; TRBD1 matches at 7 bases. The J segment lost 4 bases and the V segment lost 8 bases, leaving 4 bases of the junction unmatched. The CDR3 extends over 13 amino acids. The germline V gene has CDR1 SGHNT and CDR2 YENEEA. CDR3 in amino acids: CASGGTDNEKLFF. The CDR3 DNA reads TGTGCCAGCGGGGGGACAGATAATGAAAAACTGTTTTTT.